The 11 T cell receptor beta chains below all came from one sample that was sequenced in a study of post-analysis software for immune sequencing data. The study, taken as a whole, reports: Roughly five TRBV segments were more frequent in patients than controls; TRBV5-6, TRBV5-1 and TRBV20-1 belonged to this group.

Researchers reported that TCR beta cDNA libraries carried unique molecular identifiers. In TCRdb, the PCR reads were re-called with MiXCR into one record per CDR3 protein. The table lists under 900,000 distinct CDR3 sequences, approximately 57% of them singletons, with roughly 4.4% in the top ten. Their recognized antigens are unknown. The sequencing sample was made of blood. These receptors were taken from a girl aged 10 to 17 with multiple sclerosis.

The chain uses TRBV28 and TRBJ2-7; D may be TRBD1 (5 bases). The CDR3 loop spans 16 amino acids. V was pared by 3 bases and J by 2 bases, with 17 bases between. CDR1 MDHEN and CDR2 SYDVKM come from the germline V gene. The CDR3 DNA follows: TGTGCCAGCAGTTTCCGCCCTGACAGTGCGACCTACGAGCAGTACTTC. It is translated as CASSFRPDSATYEQYF.

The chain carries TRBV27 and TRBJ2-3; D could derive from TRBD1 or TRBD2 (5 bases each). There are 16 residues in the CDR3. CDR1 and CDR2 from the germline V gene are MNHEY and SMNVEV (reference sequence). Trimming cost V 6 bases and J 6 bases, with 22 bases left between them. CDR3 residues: CASSLPGARGGDTQYF. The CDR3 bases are TGTGCCAGCAGCCTCCCCGGGGCTAGAGGTGGGGATACGCAGTATTTT.

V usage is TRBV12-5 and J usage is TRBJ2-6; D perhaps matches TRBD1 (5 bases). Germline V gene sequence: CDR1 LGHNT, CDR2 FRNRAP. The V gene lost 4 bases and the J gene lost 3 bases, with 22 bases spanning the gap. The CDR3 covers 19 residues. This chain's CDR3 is CASGSPAREGISGANVLTF. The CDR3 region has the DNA TGTGCTAGTGGTTCCCCAGCCAGGGAAGGGATAAGTGGGGCCAACGTCCTGACTTTC.

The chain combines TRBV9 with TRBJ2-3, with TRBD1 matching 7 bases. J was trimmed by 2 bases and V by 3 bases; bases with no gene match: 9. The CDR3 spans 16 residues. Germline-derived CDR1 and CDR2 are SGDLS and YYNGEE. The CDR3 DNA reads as TGTGCCAGCAGCGGAACCGGGACAGAAGACACAGATACGCAGTATTTT. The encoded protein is CASSGTGTEDTDTQYF.

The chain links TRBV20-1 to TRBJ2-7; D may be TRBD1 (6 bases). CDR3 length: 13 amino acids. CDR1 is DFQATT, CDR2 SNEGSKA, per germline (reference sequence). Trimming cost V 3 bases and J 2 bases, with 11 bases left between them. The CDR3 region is CSARTGNPYEQYF. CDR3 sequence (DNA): TGCAGTGCTAGGACAGGCAACCCCTACGAGCAGTACTTC.

DNA for the CDR3: TGTGCCAGCAGTTCCCAAATAGTGGACAGAACCTACGAGCAGTACTTC. This translates into CASSSQIVDRTYEQYF. The chain has TRBV27 and TRBJ2-7; maybe TRBD1 (6 bases). There are 16 residues in the CDR3. The germline V and J ends were trimmed by 4 bases and 2 bases, with 18 bases remaining between them. CDR1 is MNHEY, CDR2 SMNVEV, per germline (reference sequence).

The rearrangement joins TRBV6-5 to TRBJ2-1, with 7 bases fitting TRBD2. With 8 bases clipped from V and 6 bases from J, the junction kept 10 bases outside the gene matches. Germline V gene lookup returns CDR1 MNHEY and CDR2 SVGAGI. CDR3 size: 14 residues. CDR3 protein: CASFSGVGGNEQFF. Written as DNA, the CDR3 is TGTGCCAGCTTCAGCGGGGTGGGCGGCAATGAGCAGTTCTTC.

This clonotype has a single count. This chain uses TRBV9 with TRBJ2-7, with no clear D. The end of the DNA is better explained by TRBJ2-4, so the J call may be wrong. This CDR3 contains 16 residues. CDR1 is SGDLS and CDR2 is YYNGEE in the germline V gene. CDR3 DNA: TGTGCCAGCAGCCTCGGCCCTTCGGATCTCAGTGACATTCAGTACTTC. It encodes CASSLGPSDLSDIQYF.

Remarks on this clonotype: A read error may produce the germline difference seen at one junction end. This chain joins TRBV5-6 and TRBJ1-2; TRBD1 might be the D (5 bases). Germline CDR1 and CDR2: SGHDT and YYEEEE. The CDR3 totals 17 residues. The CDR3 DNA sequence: TGTGCCAGCAGCTTGGACGGGGCAGGACTGTCCAACTATGGCTGCACCTTC. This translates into CASSLDGAGLSNYGCTF.

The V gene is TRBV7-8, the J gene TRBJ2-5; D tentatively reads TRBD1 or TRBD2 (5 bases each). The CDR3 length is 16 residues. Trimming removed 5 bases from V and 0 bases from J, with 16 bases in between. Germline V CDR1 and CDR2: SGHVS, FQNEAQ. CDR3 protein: CASSPGRPWYQETQYF. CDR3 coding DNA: TGTGCCAGCAGCCCGGGGCGGCCTTGGTACCAAGAGACCCAGTACTTC.

CDR3 sequence: CASGTAGLRTEAFF. The DNA for the CDR3 is TGCGCCAGCGGAACAGCGGGTCTACGCACTGAAGCTTTCTTT. J is TRBJ1-1 and V is TRBV5-1; D is uncertain. V dropped 7 bases and J dropped 4 bases, with 17 bases sitting between them. Germline CDR1 reads SGHRS; CDR2 reads YFSETQ. The CDR3 loop spans 14 amino acids.